The clone carrying this T cell receptor beta chain has more than one count but fewer than ten. Its antigen is still unknown. This CDR3 contains 15 residues. V lost 6 bases to trimming and J lost 8 bases, with 20 bases between them. Germline CDR1 is SEHNR and CDR2 is FQNEAQ (reference sequence). This table comes from immunoSEQ multiplex PCR, and its TCRdb copy is limited to in-frame clones, with some not included. The profile covers 45,000 to 60,000 clones, with approximately 79% appearing a single time and approximately 2% taken by the ten largest. The data belong to a study of OX40 agonist ivuxolimab in advanced cancers. Study in general: At 0.01 to 10 mg/kg, ivuxolimab was administered intravenously to patients every 2 weeks. Partial responses were observed in three patients, of whom one had hepatocellular carcinoma and two had cutaneous melanoma.

Study-wide results and caveats: Specificity for antigen went undetermined in the expanded peripheral T cells.

This sample comprised CD4+ or CD8+ T cells sorted from blood, obtained in a trial of the OX40 agonist ivuxolimab. This clonotype was sampled from an adult with an advanced solid tumor such as melanoma, head and neck, liver or kidney cancer. V and J are TRBV7-9 and TRBJ2-1, with D uncertain. CDR3 DNA: TGTGCCAGCAGTTATCAACTGGGAAGGACGGATGAGCAGTTCTTC. This gives the protein CASSYQLGRTDEQFF.